What follows are 25 T cell receptor beta chains derived from one specimen sequenced in a study of human T cells and chemical hapten exposure. Regarding time point: pre-sensitization, week 0. Treatment described: therapeutic diphenylcyclopropenone sensitization with weekly scalp DPC. One entry per CDR3 protein, called by TCRdb with MiXCR from the RACE reads. The table includes 270,000 or so distinct CDR3 sequences, around 7.7% detected once. The sequences come from whole blood, collected in connection with sensitization to the hapten diphenylcyclopropenone (DPC). The receptors were gathered from a man younger than 30 with alopecia areata. Some clones in this sample may be carry-over from other donors' samples.

This clonotype was detected ten times or more. The V call is TRBV20-1, the J call TRBJ1-1; TRBD1 matches at 8 bases. V shed 5 bases and J 5 bases; nucleotides not matched to a gene: 7. This CDR3 comprises 13 residues. Germline V CDR1 and CDR2: DFQATT, SNEGSKA (reference sequence). DNA of the CDR3: TGCAGTGCTGGAACAGGGGGAGGGACTGAAGCTTTCTTT. Translation gives CSAGTGGGTEAFF.

The chain combines TRBV12-3 or TRBV12-4 with TRBJ1-1; D not resolved. Trimming pared 6 bases from V and 3 bases from J, leaving 11 bases between. The CDR3 loop spans 13 amino acids. The CDR3 region has the DNA TGTGCCAGCAGCCCCAATACACACACTGAAGCTTTCTTT. Encoded protein: CASSPNTHTEAFF.

This clonotype was seen many times. V and J are TRBV4-3 and TRBJ2-1; 7 bases are shared with TRBD2. The junction had 5 bases not matched to a gene; V was cut back by 0 bases and J by 0 bases. Germline V gene lookup returns CDR1 LGHNA and CDR2 YSLEER. The CDR3 is 17 amino acids. The CDR3 sequence is CASSQDRGGSSYNEQFF. The CDR3 DNA reads as TGCGCCAGCAGCCAAGATAGGGGCGGGAGCTCCTACAATGAGCAGTTCTTC.

This chain connects TRBV7-9 to TRBJ1-2; 11 bases agree with TRBD1. This CDR3 is built from 14 residues. CDR1 is SEHNR, CDR2 FQNEAQ, per germline (reference sequence). Losses at the gene ends were 5 bases for V and 10 bases for J; bases not matched to a gene: 9. As DNA, the CDR3 is TGTGCCAGCAGCCCACCCGGGACAGGGGGTATCTACACCTTC. As protein: CASSPPGTGGIYTF.

The J gene is TRBJ1-1, the V gene TRBV20-1, with 8 bases identical to TRBD1. The ends lost 3 bases at V and 6 bases at J; junction bases unmatched: 9. From germline, CDR1 is DFQATT and CDR2 SNEGSKA (reference sequence). CDR3 length: 14 amino acids. The CDR3 protein is CSASTGQGRPEAFF. The CDR3 coding sequence is TGCAGTGCTAGTACCGGACAGGGTCGACCTGAAGCTTTCTTT.

The table lists this clonotype with many counts. The chain uses TRBV6-1 and TRBJ1-2; D gene ambiguous. Trimming stripped 2 bases from V and 4 bases from J, with 14 bases between. Looked up from germline, CDR1 is MNHNS and CDR2 is SASEGT. The CDR3 contains 15 residues. CDR3 bases: TGTGCCAGCAGTGAAAGGGAAGGGCGGCGCTATGGCTACACCTTC. Translation gives CASSEREGRRYGYTF.

CDR3 residues: CASSLILGSRGFF. The CDR3 DNA reads TGTGCCAGCAGTTTAATTCTAGGGTCGAGAGGTTTCTTT. The chain is built from TRBV27 and TRBJ1-1; D is ambiguous. Germline V gene data show CDR1 as MNHEY and CDR2 as SMNVEV (reference sequence). The CDR3 sequence is 13 residues long. The ends were cut back, 2 bases at V and 13 bases at J, with 17 bases in the middle.

The sample holds a few counts of this clonotype. This sequence joins TRBV12-5 and TRBJ1-2; weak D call: TRBD1 (5 bases). Trimming removed 0 bases from V and 5 bases from J, with 16 bases in between. CDR1 LGHNT and CDR2 FRNRAP come from the germline V gene. CDR3 size: 16 residues. The DNA of the CDR3 is TGTGCTAGTGGTTTGGTACAAGGCAGGGAGGAATATGGCTACACCTTC. Its protein is CASGLVQGREEYGYTF.

V gene TRBV3-1 combines with J gene TRBJ2-2; D not resolved. Germline V lookup: CDR1 LGHDT, CDR2 YNNKEL (reference sequence). V gave up 0 bases and J gave up 8 bases, with 10 bases separating them. The CDR3 length is 14 residues. For the CDR3, the DNA is TGTGCCAGCAGCCAAGAAAGAGAGCGTGGGGAGCTGTTTTTT. It specifies CASSQERERGELFF.

This chain joins TRBV3-1 and TRBJ2-3; D unclear. The V and J ends lost 4 bases and 2 bases respectively, with 22 bases between them. Germline CDR1 LGHDT, CDR2 YNNKEL (reference sequence). The CDR3 consists of 18 residues. CDR3: CASSPRPGRKKFTDTQYF. Written as DNA, the CDR3 is TGTGCCAGCAGCCCCCGACCCGGCCGAAAGAAGTTCACAGATACGCAGTATTTT.

Only a few counts were recorded for this clonotype. This chain uses TRBV6-5 with TRBJ2-5, with 7 bases identical to TRBD2. The CDR3 extends over 13 amino acids. The V gene end was trimmed by 6 bases and the J gene end by 5 bases; junction bases not matched to a gene: 6. CDR1 MNHEY and CDR2 SVGAGI come from the germline V gene. CDR3 in amino acids: CASRWEGAETQYF. In DNA form, the CDR3 reads TGTGCCAGCAGATGGGAGGGAGCGGAGACCCAGTACTTC.

The CDR3 nucleotides read TGTGCCAGCAGGACTGACAGGGGACAGCCCCAGCATTTT. Translated: CASRTDRGQPQHF. V usage is TRBV6-5 and J usage is TRBJ1-5; 8 positions agree with TRBD1. With V trimmed by 6 bases and J by 7 bases, 5 bases remained unmatched. Germline lookup yields CDR1 MNHEY and CDR2 SVGAGI. This CDR3 comprises 13 residues.

This clonotype appeared a few times. The chain links TRBV5-1 to TRBJ2-7; TRBD1 matches 7 bases. Germline trimming cut 4 bases from V and 5 bases from J; bases unmatched to any gene: 9. CDR3 length: 14 residues. The germline V gene has CDR1 SGHRS and CDR2 YFSETQ. The CDR3 DNA sequence: TGCGCCAGCAGCCTAAGCCGGGACAGCCACGAGCAGTACGTC. It codes for CASSLSRDSHEQYV.

This clonotype was observed at least ten times. The V and J genes are TRBV28 and TRBJ1-4, with TRBD1 as a possible D gene (5 bases). Germline loops: CDR1 MDHEN, CDR2 SYDVKM. The CDR3 runs 15 residues. The V and J ends lost 3 bases and 8 bases respectively, with 16 bases between them. DNA for the CDR3: TGTGCCAGCAGTTTTCCAGGGAGTTCCCGCGAAAAACTGTTTTTT. This encodes CASSFPGSSREKLFF.

CDR3 in DNA: TGCGCCAGCAGCGGAGAGATCAATTCACCCCTCCACTTT. Translating it yields CASSGEINSPLHF. The chain recombines TRBV5-1 with TRBJ1-6; D gene unclear. V lost 4 bases and J lost 7, with 9 bases in between. CDR3 length: 13 amino acids. The germline CDR1 and CDR2 sequences are SGHRS and YFSETQ.

This clonotype has a count of ten or more. This sequence joins TRBV10-3 and TRBJ2-2; 7 nucleotides match TRBD1. Germline loops: CDR1 ENHRY, CDR2 SYGVKD. CDR3 size: 16 residues. The V gene end was trimmed by 6 bases and the J gene end by 6 bases; junction bases not matched to a gene: 13. The CDR3 sequence: CAIRGPRQGIAGELFF. CDR3 DNA sequence: TGTGCCATCAGGGGACCAAGACAGGGAATTGCCGGGGAGCTGTTTTTT.

This clonotype was seen at least ten times. V and J are TRBV6-1 and TRBJ2-1, with 8 bases fitting TRBD1. Germline V gives CDR1 MNHNS, CDR2 SASEGT. After removal of 1 base from V and 5 bases from J, the junction contained 7 bases not matched to a gene. The CDR3 has 16 residues. The CDR3 loop reads CASSEVRRQGNNEQFF. CDR3 in DNA: TGTGCCAGCAGTGAAGTGAGGAGACAGGGGAACAATGAGCAGTTCTTC.

The chain uses TRBV7-9 and TRBJ2-5; 10 bases agree with TRBD1. The J segment lost 5 bases and the V segment lost 5 bases, leaving 8 bases of the junction unmatched. CDR3 size: 15 residues. Germline loops: CDR1 SEHNR, CDR2 FQNEAQ (reference sequence). In nucleotides, the CDR3 is TGTGCCAGCAGCCCCCGACAGGGGGCTGGGGAGACCCAGTACTTC. Its protein is CASSPRQGAGETQYF.

This clonotype was seen at least ten times. The V and J genes are TRBV28 and TRBJ2-1; perhaps D is TRBD1 or TRBD2 (5 bases each). V was pared by 4 bases and J by 5 bases, with 18 bases between. Germline CDR1 MDHEN, CDR2 SYDVKM. The CDR3 contains 16 residues. The CDR3 DNA reads TGTGCCAGCAGTTATAAATTAGGGACCCAGGACAATGAGCAGTTCTTC. Translating gives CASSYKLGTQDNEQFF.

The sample holds many counts of this clonotype. The chain carries TRBV15 and TRBJ2-3; 9 bases are shared with TRBD1. CDR1 and CDR2 (germline): LNHNV, YYDKDF (reference sequence). The CDR3 runs to 15 residues. After removal of 4 bases from V and 6 bases from J, the junction contained 8 bases not matched to a gene. CDR3 nucleotides: TGTGCCACCAGCAATACAGGGGGCTTGACGGATACGCAGTATTTT. Residues: CATSNTGGLTDTQYF.

This clonotype showed up just a few times. This chain connects TRBV12-3 or TRBV12-4 to TRBJ2-1; the D call may be TRBD1 or TRBD2 (5 bases each). The CDR3 has 14 amino acids. Trimming took 5 bases from V and 9 from J, leaving 17 bases between them. CDR3 DNA: TGTGCCAGCAGTCCGGGACCCTGGGGCACTGAGCAGTTCTTC. It encodes CASSPGPWGTEQFF.

This clonotype was detected only a few times. The chain links TRBV13 to TRBJ1-1, with a weak D call TRBD1 (5 bases). The V gene lost 5 bases and the J gene lost 1 base, with 11 bases spanning the gap. The CDR3 spans 14 residues. Germline CDR1 PRHDT, CDR2 FYEKMQ (reference sequence). CDR3 in DNA: TGTGCCAGCAGCACGGGACGAAAGAACACTGAAGCTTTCTTT. It encodes CASSTGRKNTEAFF.

The V call is TRBV28, the J call TRBJ2-2, with TRBD2 as a possible D gene (5 bases). The CDR3 covers 13 residues. CDR1 and CDR2 from the germline V gene are MDHEN and SYDVKM. V was cut by 3 bases and J by 4 bases, with 6 bases left in between. CDR3 region: CASSLRATGELFF. CDR3 DNA sequence: TGTGCCAGCAGTTTGAGGGCCACCGGGGAGCTGTTTTTT.

With respect to this clonotype: This may be a read error: a much more frequent sequence differs by one nucleotide. The V call is TRBV28, the J call TRBJ1-5; 7 nucleotides agree with TRBD1. After removal of 3 bases from V and 12 bases from J, the junction contained 11 bases not matched to a gene. Germline assignment: CDR1 MDHEN and CDR2 SYDVKM. The CDR3 contains 14 residues. CDR3 in DNA: TGTGCCAGCAGTTTCAGGGGGGCCGGTCGGCACCAGCATTTT. It specifies CASSFRGAGRHQHF. Supplemented by reference TRBV28 and TRBJ1-5, the full variable domain reads DVKVTQSSRYLVKRTGEKVFLECVQDMDHENMFWYRQDPGLGLRLIYFSYDVKMKEKGDIPEGYSVSREKKERFSLILESASTNQTSMYLCASSFRGAGRHQHFGDGTRLSIL.

This clonotype was observed a few times. This chain links TRBV6-2 or TRBV6-3 with TRBJ2-1; D might be TRBD2 (7 bases). In germline, CDR1 is MNHEY, CDR2 SVGEGT. The CDR3 consists of 16 residues. The ends were cut back, 0 bases at V and 3 bases at J, with 12 bases in the middle. The CDR3 reads CASSYSRGGDYNEQFF. In DNA, the CDR3 is TGTGCCAGCAGTTACTCGAGAGGGGGGGACTACAATGAGCAGTTCTTC.